This T cell receptor (beta chain) was sequenced in a study of shared T cell receptors in the human thymus. Clones were read by immunoSEQ multiplex PCR, and TCRdb kept only the in-frame ones, dropping some. The top ten clones hold more than 0.008% of a sample with 650,000 to 950,000 clones, roughly 85% of them seen once. The germline V gene has CDR1 ENHRY and CDR2 SYGVKD. The CDR3 length is 14 residues. Trimming removed 2 bases from V and 5 bases from J, with 10 bases in between. This sample was also put to use in a study of human thymus T cells. From that paper: Each of the donors was a healthy Finnish infant who was undergoing open corrective cardiac surgery for congenital heart defects. A high degree of thymic repertoire overlap among unrelated individuals was reported in related research.

The source is a girl in the first two years of life with a congenital heart defect. The J gene is TRBJ1-5, the V gene TRBV10-3; tentatively, D is TRBD1 (5 bases). Sequencing was carried out using thymocytes. CDR3 residues: CAISESGGYQPQHF. CDR3 nucleotide sequence: TGTGCCATCAGTGAGAGTGGGGGGTATCAGCCCCAGCATTTT.